The next 21 T cell receptor beta chains were all read from a single sample in a study of cytomegalovirus exposure and HLA in healthy donors. The PCR made use of 60 Vbeta and 13 Jbeta primers. Repertoires were generated with immunoSEQ multiplex PCR, while TCRdb's copy carries only in-frame clones and drops some. The repertoire holds around 240,000 clones, with 82% as singletons. Sequenced input: PBMCs. Receptor source: a woman aged 40 to 50 in good health and CMV-seropositive.

V usage is TRBV19 and J usage is TRBJ1-2; D gene ambiguous. CDR1 and CDR2 from the germline V gene are LNHDA and SQIVND (reference sequence). Trimming shortened V by 2 bases and J by 1 base, and 14 bases separated the two germline ends. This CDR3 is 16 amino acids long. The DNA for the CDR3 is TGTGCCAGTAGTATACCAGCGGCAGGCCTTAACTATGGCTACACCTTC. Protein: CASSIPAAGLNYGYTF. The full variable domain, with the rest looked up from reference TRBV19 and TRBJ1-2, is DGGITQSPKYLFRKEGQNVTLSCEQNLNHDAMYWYRQDPGQGLRLIYYSQIVNDFQKGDIAEGYSVSREKKESFPLTVTSAQKNPTAFYLCASSIPAAGLNYGYTFGSGTRLTVV.

This clone was seen a few times. The chain employs TRBV5-6 and TRBJ2-7; 11 positions match TRBD2. Germline V gene lookup returns CDR1 SGHDT and CDR2 YYEEEE. This CDR3 has 16 amino acids. The V segment lost 4 bases and the J segment 2 bases; nucleotides outside the gene matches: 8. CDR3 in DNA: TGTGCCAGCAGCATGGACGGGACTAGCGGAACCTACGAGCAGTACTTC. Its protein is CASSMDGTSGTYEQYF.

This chain joins TRBV7-8 and TRBJ2-3; 8 bases fit TRBD2. Germline V lookup: CDR1 SGHVS, CDR2 FQNEAQ. Trimming at V came to 5 bases and at J to 1 base, leaving 5 bases not matched to a gene. CDR3 size: 15 residues. The CDR3 DNA sequence: TGTGCCAGCAGCCTTCGGGGGGGAGGCACAGATACGCAGTATTTT. Translating gives CASSLRGGGTDTQYF.

V gene TRBV6-6 combines with J gene TRBJ2-5, with 11 bases matching TRBD2. The germline CDR1 and CDR2 sequences are MNHNY and SVGAGI (reference sequence). The V and J ends lost 0 bases and 4 bases, in that order; junction bases with no gene match: 4. CDR3 length: 16 amino acids. The CDR3: CASSYSSGRGGETQYF. CDR3 bases: TGTGCCAGCAGTTACTCTAGCGGGAGGGGGGGAGAGACCCAGTACTTC.

J is TRBJ1-2 and V is TRBV9, with 10 bases fitting TRBD1. Unmatched junction bases numbered 2, after V lost 0 bases and J lost 6 bases. Per the germline V gene, CDR1 is SGDLS and CDR2 is YYNGEE. The CDR3 is 14 amino acids. As DNA, the CDR3 is TGTGCCAGCAGCGTAGGGGACAGGGGAAATGGCTACACCTTC. Translated, it gives CASSVGDRGNGYTF.

The rearrangement joins TRBV2 to TRBJ2-3; D is possibly TRBD2 (5 bases). The CDR3 is 13 amino acids. CDR1 is SNHLY, CDR2 FYNNEI, per germline. Trimming stripped 8 bases from V and 3 bases from J, with 12 bases between. CDR3 coding DNA: TGTGCCAGCCGCGGGTTTTCGACAGATACGCAGTATTTT. The encoded protein is CASRGFSTDTQYF.

The chain uses TRBV30 and TRBJ1-1, with TRBD1 matching 8 bases. This CDR3 comprises 16 residues. CDR1 is GTSNPN, CDR2 SVGIG, per germline (reference sequence). The J segment lost 5 bases and the V segment lost 0 bases, leaving 11 bases of the junction unmatched. The CDR3 is CAWSVRWTGRNTEAFF. CDR3 nucleotide sequence: TGTGCCTGGAGTGTACGTTGGACAGGGCGGAATACTGAAGCTTTCTTT.

The chain links TRBV21-1 to TRBJ2-7; the DNA was not used to check the table's D call, TRBD2. TRBV21-1 is deemed a pseudogene. The CDR3 is 17 residues long. CDR3 residues: CASSKWGMVREIKEQYF. In DNA form, the CDR3 reads TGTGCCAGCAGCAAATGGGGTATGGTCCGGGAGATTAAAGAGCAGTACTTC.

The J gene is TRBJ1-6, the V gene TRBV5-4; possibly TRBD1 for D (6 bases). The germline V gene has CDR1 SGHNT and CDR2 YYREEE (reference sequence). The CDR3 sequence is 15 residues long. V gave up 4 bases and J gave up 9 bases, with 17 bases separating them. DNA for the CDR3: TGTGCCAGCAGCGGAGCGCTTGGACAGTCTTCACCCCTCCACTTT. Amino acids: CASSGALGQSSPLHF.

Here the CDR3 reads CASTGQGIYEQYF. CDR3 DNA: TGTGCCAGCACCGGACAGGGAATCTACGAGCAGTACTTC. This rearrangement joins TRBV2 to TRBJ2-7; 8 bases match TRBD1. The germline V gene has CDR1 SNHLY and CDR2 FYNNEI. J lost 3 bases, V lost 7 bases, and 5 bases had no gene match. There are 13 residues in the CDR3.

The chain is built from TRBV5-1 and TRBJ1-1; 9 bases are a match to TRBD1. CDR1 is SGHRS and CDR2 is YFSETQ in the germline V gene. The J segment lost 5 bases and the V segment lost 4 bases, leaving 6 bases of the junction unmatched. CDR3 length equals 14 residues. The CDR3 here is CASSPDRGRTEAFF. The CDR3 DNA sequence: TGCGCCAGCAGCCCCGACAGGGGGAGAACTGAAGCTTTCTTT.

This chain joins TRBV29-1 and TRBJ1-1, with 9 bases that match TRBD1. Looked up from germline, CDR1 is SQVTM and CDR2 is ANQGSEA. The CDR3 is 13 residues long. The V and J ends lost 5 bases and 5 bases, in that order; junction bases with no gene match: 6. CDR3 in DNA: TGCAGCGTTTACAGGGGGCGGGGGACTGAAGCTTTCTTT. It translates to CSVYRGRGTEAFF.

This chain joins TRBV29-1 and TRBJ1-2; 9 positions match TRBD1. The junction had 9 bases not matched to a gene; V was cut back by 4 bases and J by 6 bases. Per the germline V gene, CDR1 is SQVTM and CDR2 is ANQGSEA. This CDR3 is 14 amino acids long. The CDR3 nucleotides are TGCAGCGTTGCAAAGACAGGGGGGTTTAATGGCTACACCTTC. It specifies CSVAKTGGFNGYTF.

V usage is TRBV5-4 and J usage is TRBJ2-3; 14 bases are a match to TRBD2. J lost 5 bases, V lost 4 bases, and 6 bases had no gene match. The CDR3 runs 16 residues. CDR1 and CDR2 from the germline V gene are SGHNT and YYREEE (reference sequence). DNA of the CDR3: TGTGCCAGCAGCCCCCGACTAGCGGGGGGGCGAGATACGCAGTATTTT. Its translation: CASSPRLAGGRDTQYF. Full variable domain (rest looked up from reference TRBV5-4 and TRBJ2-3): ETGVTQSPTHLIKTRGQQVTLRCSSQSGHNTVSWYQQALGQGPQFIFQYYREEENGRGNFPPRFSGLQFPNYSSELNVNALELDDSALYLCASSPRLAGGRDTQYFGPGTRLTVL.

This clone appeared a few times. The rearrangement uses TRBV7-8 and TRBJ2-5; no clear D gene. CDR3 size: 13 residues. V was clipped by 1 base and J by 9 bases, with 12 bases between them. CDR1 is SGHVS and CDR2 is FQNEAQ in the germline V gene. The CDR3 sequence: CASSLGTPRPQYF. CDR3 coding DNA: TGTGCCAGCAGCTTAGGTACACCGCGGCCCCAGTACTTC.

This chain links TRBV21-1 with TRBJ1-2. TRBV21-1 is shown as a pseudogene. CDR3 length equals 14 residues. The chain's CDR3 is CASSTTPNGYGYTF. For the CDR3, the DNA is TGTGCCAGCAGCACGACTCCTAACGGGTATGGCTACACCTTC.

This sequence joins TRBV7-9 and TRBJ2-1, with TRBD1 matching over 11 bases. Germline V gene sequence: CDR1 SEHNR, CDR2 FQNEAQ (reference sequence). This CDR3 is 16 amino acids long. Germline trimming cut 3 bases from V and 8 bases from J; bases unmatched to any gene: 9. CDR3 sequence: CASSFGQGAIFDEQFF. CDR3 DNA sequence: TGTGCCAGCAGCTTTGGACAGGGGGCGATTTTCGATGAGCAGTTCTTC.

The chain couples TRBV15 to TRBJ1-5; 9 bases align to TRBD1. Germline V gene data show CDR1 as LNHNV and CDR2 as YYDKDF (reference sequence). V trimming: 3 bases; J trimming: 8 bases; junction bases outside the gene matches: 11. The CDR3 has 16 amino acids. The CDR3 reads CATSSTGTGFVEPQHF. For the CDR3, the DNA is TGTGCCACCAGCAGTACCGGGACAGGGTTTGTTGAGCCCCAGCATTTT. The complete variable domain, with remaining parts taken from reference TRBV15 and TRBJ1-5, reads DAMVIQNPRYQVTQFGKPVTLSCSQTLNHNVMYWYQQKSSQAPKLLFHYYDKDFNNEADTPDNFQSRRPNTSFCFLDIRSPGLGDTAMYLCATSSTGTGFVEPQHFGDGTRLSIL.

This clone was counted only a few times. The rearrangement links TRBV7-9 to TRBJ2-1; 10 nucleotides line up with TRBD2. From germline, CDR1 is SEHNR and CDR2 FQNEAQ (reference sequence). With V trimmed by 6 bases and J by 0 bases, 5 bases remained unmatched. The CDR3 is made up of 16 amino acids. The CDR3 region has the DNA TGTGCCAGCAGACCCCCTAGCGGGAGCTCCTACAATGAGCAGTTCTTC. This sequence encodes CASRPPSGSSYNEQFF. Complete variable domain (other parts from reference TRBV7-9 and TRBJ2-1): DTGVSQNPRHKITKRGQNVTFRCDPISEHNRLYWYRQTLGQGPEFLTYFQNEAQLEKSRLLSDRFSAERPKGSFSTLEIQRTEQGDSAMYLCASRPPSGSSYNEQFFGPGTRLTVL.

The V and J genes are TRBV10-3 and TRBJ2-2; 9 positions match TRBD1. Germline V CDR1 and CDR2: ENHRY, SYGVKD. The CDR3 is 15 residues long. Germline trimming cut 4 bases from V and 4 bases from J; bases unmatched to any gene: 4. The CDR3 sequence is CAISGGQGPTGELFF. The CDR3 DNA follows: TGTGCCATCAGTGGAGGACAGGGGCCCACCGGGGAGCTGTTTTTT.

The chain links TRBV30 to TRBJ1-1, with D uncertain. This CDR3 is built from 11 residues. CDR1 and CDR2 from the germline V gene are GTSNPN and SVGIG (reference sequence). The germline V and J ends were trimmed by 8 bases and 1 base, with 8 bases remaining between them. In DNA form, the CDR3 reads TGTGCCGTACTGAAGAACACTGAAGCTTTCTTT. Amino acid sequence: CAVLKNTEAFF.